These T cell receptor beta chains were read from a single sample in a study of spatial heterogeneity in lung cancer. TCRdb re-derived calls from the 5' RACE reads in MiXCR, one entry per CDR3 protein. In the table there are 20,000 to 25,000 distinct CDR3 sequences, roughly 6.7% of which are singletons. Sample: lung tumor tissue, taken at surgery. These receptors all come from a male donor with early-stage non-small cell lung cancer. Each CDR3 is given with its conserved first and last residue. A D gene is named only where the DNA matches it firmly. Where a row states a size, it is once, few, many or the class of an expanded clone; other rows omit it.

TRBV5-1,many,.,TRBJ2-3,TGCGCCAGCAGCCCGACCCGGGCAGATACGCAGTATTTT,CASSPTRADTQYF
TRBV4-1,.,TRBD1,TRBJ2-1,TGCGCCAGCAGCATCCGGGACAGGGATGTGGCTGAGCAGTTCTTC,CASSIRDRDVAEQFF
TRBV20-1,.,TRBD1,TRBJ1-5,TGCAGTGCTAACGTCAGGGGGGTTGGTCAGCCCCAGCATTTT,CSANVRGVGQPQHF
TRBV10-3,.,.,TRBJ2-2,TGTGCCATCAGTGCTCCAGCATCCGGGGAGCTGTTTTTT,CAISAPASGELFF
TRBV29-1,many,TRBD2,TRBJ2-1,TGCAGCGTTGATAGGACTAGCGGGGCGAGAGAGCAGTTCTTC,CSVDRTSGAREQFF
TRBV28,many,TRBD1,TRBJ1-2,TGTGCCAGCAGACTACAGGGGGCTAACTATGGCTACACCTTC,CASRLQGANYGYTF
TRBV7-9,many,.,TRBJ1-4,TGTGCCAGCAGTCGGACAGCCTATGAAAAACTGTTTTTT,CASSRTAYEKLFF
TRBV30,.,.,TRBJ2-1,TGTGCCTGGAGCCAGGGGAGCTCCTACAATGAGCAGTTCTTC,CAWSQGSSYNEQFF
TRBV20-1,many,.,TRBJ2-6,TGCAGTGCTCCCCCTGGGGTCTGGGCCAACGTCCTGACTTTC,CSAPPGVWANVLTF
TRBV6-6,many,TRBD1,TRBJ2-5,TGTGCCAGTTCACGCCCGACCGGGACAGACCAAGAGACCCAGTACTTC,CASSRPTGTDQETQYF
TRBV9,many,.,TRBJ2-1,TGTGCCAGCAGCGTAAAATCTGAGCAGTTCTTC,CASSVKSEQFF
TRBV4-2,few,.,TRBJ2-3,TGTGCCAGCAGCCAAGATCTTAAACCGAGCGGGGATACGCAGTATTTT,CASSQDLKPSGDTQYF
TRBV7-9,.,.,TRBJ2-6,TGTGCCGGTCAGGTGCGCTCTGGGGCCAACGTCCTGACTTTC,CAGQVRSGANVLTF
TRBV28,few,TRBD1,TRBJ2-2,TGTGCCTCCCATACACAGGGGACGAACACCGGGGAGCTGTTTTTT,CASHTQGTNTGELFF
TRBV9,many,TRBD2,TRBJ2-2,TGTGCCAGCAGCGTAGTCCCCAGCGGGGGGGCGTCGGGGGAGCTGTTTTTT,CASSVVPSGGASGELFF
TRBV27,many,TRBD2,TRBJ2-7,TGTGCCAGCCCGGGACTAGCGGGAGTCTACGAGCAGTACTTC,CASPGLAGVYEQYF
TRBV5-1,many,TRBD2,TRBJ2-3,TGCGCCAGCAGCTTGGCCTCTAGCGGGGCTAGCACAGATACGCAGTATTTT,CASSLASSGASTDTQYF
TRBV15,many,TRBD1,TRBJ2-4,TGTGCCACCAGGAGGTGGACAGGCCCCGACCAAGCCAAAAACATTCAGTACTTC,CATRRWTGPDQAKNIQYF
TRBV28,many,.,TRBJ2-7,TGTGCCAGCTTGAAAAATCCGACCTACGAGCAGTACTTC,CASLKNPTYEQYF
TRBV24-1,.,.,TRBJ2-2,TGTGCCACCAGTGATTGGAGGGGTGGCCCCGGGGAGCTGTTTTTT,CATSDWRGGPGELFF
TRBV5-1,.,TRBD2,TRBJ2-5,TGCGCCAGCAGCCGGACTAGCGGGGGGGCCGTGGAGACCCAGTACTTC,CASSRTSGGAVETQYF
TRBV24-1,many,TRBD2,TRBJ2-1,TGTGCCACCAGTGACCATACTAGAGCGGGAGCGGGTGAGCAGTTCTTC,CATSDHTRAGAGEQFF
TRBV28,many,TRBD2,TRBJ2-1,TGTGCCAGCAGTTCTATAGAGATGAGCGGGAGGGCCTACAATGAGCAGTTCTTC,CASSSIEMSGRAYNEQFF
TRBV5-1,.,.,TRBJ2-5,TGCGCCAGCAGCTTCAGTGAGACCCAGTACTTC,CASSFSETQYF
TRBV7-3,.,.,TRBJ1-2,TGTGCCAGCAGCCTCTCGGAGGGCTCTGGCTACACCTTC,CASSLSEGSGYTF
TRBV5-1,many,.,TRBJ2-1,TGCGCCAGCAGCTTCCTGGGACAAAGAGTGAATGAGCAGTTCTTC,CASSFLGQRVNEQFF
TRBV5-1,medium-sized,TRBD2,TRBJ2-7,TGCGCCAGCAGCTTGCTAGCGGGGTTGGGCTACGAGCAGTACTTC,CASSLLAGLGYEQYF
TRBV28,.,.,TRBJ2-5,TGTGCCAGCAGTTATTTCGAGACCCAGTACTTC,CASSYFETQYF
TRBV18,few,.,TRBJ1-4,TGTGCCAGCTCACCAGAGGATGAAAAACTGTTTTTT,CASSPEDEKLFF
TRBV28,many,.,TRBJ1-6,TGTGCCAGCAGTTCGGGGCAGGGCTATAATTCACCCCTCCACTTT,CASSSGQGYNSPLHF
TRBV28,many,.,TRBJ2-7,TGTGCCAGCAGTTCCAGGGACGAGCAGTACTTC,CASSSRDEQYF
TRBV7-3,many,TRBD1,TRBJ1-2,TGTGCCAGCAGCTTGGACCGGGACAGCTATGGCTACACCTTC,CASSLDRDSYGYTF
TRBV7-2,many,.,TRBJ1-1,TGTGCCAGCAGCTTAAAGTCCGGGGTTTACACTGAAGCTTTCTTT,CASSLKSGVYTEAFF
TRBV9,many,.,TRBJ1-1,TGTGCCAGCAGCGCCCCGAGCAGCTCTGGGGCAGCTTTCTTT,CASSAPSSSGAAFF